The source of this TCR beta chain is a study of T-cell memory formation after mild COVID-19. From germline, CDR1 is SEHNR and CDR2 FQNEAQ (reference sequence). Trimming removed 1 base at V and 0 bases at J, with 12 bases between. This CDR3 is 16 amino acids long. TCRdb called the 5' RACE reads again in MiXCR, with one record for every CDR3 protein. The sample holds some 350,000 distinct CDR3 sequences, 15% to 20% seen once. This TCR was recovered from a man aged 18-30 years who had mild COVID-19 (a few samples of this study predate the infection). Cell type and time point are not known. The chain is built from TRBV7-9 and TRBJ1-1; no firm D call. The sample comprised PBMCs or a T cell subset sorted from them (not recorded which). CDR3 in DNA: TGTGCCAGCAGCTTAGGAGAATCACGGATGAACACTGAAGCTTTCTTT. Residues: CASSLGESRMNTEAFF.